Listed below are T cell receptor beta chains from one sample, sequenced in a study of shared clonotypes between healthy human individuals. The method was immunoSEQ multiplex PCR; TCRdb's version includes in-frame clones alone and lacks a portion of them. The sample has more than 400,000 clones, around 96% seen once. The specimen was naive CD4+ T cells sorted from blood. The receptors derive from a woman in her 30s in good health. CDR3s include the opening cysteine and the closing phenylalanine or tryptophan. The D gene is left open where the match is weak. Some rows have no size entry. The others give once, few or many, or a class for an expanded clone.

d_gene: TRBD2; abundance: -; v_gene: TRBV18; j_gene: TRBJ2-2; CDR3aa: CASSPPPSGAGELFF; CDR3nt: TGTGCCAGCTCACCACCGCCTAGCGGGGCCGGGGAGCTGTTTTTT
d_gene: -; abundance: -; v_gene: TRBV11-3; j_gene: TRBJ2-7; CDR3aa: CASSFGQRLSEQYF; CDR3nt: TGTGCCAGCAGCTTCGGACAGAGGCTTTCCGAGCAGTACTTC
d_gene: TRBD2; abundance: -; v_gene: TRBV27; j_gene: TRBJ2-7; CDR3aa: CASSVSGGNYEQYF; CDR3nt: TGTGCCAGCAGTGTCAGCGGGGGAAATTACGAGCAGTACTTC
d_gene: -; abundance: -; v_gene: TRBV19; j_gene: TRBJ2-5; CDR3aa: CASTGGETQYF; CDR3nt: TGTGCCAGTACGGGTGGGGAGACCCAGTACTTC
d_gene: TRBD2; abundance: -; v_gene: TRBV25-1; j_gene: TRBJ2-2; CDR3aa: CASSGTYLAGVITGELFF; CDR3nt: TGTGCCAGCAGTGGGACATACCTAGCGGGAGTGATCACCGGGGAGCTGTTTTTT
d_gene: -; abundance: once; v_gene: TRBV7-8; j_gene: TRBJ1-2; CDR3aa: CASSLYVQGTNYGYTF; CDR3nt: TGTGCCAGCAGCTTATACGTTCAGGGGACTAACTATGGCTACACCTTC
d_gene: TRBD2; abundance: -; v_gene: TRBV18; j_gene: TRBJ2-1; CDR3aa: CASSNTSGRANEQFF; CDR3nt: TGTGCCAGCTCAAATACTAGCGGGAGGGCCAATGAGCAGTTCTTC
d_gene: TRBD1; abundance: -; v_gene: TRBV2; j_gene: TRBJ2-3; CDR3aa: CASSGMDRGTDTQYF; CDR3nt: TGTGCCAGCAGTGGCATGGACAGGGGCACAGATACGCAGTATTTT
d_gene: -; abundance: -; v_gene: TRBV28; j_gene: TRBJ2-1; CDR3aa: CASSPGIGGNEQFF; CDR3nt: TGTGCCAGCAGCCCCGGGATCGGGGGAAATGAGCAGTTCTTC
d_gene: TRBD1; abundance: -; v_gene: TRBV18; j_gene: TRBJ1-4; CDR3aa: CASSPGTGPEKLFF; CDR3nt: TGTGCCAGCTCGCCCGGGACAGGGCCTGAAAAACTGTTTTTT
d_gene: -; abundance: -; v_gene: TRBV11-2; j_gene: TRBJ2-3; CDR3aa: CATSSVLTAYTDTQYF; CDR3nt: TGTGCCACCAGCTCAGTGTTGACAGCCTACACAGATACGCAGTATTTT
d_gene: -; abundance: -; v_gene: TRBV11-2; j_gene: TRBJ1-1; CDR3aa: CASSLDRFHTEAFF; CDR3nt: TGTGCCAGCAGCTTAGATCGGTTCCACACTGAAGCTTTCTTT
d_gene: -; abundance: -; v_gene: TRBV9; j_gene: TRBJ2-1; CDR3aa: CASSVVNEQFF; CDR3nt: TGTGCCAGCAGCGTTGTAAATGAGCAGTTCTTC
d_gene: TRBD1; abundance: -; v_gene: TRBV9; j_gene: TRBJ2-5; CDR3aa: CASSNRQGLSAQYF; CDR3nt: TGTGCCAGCAGCAACCGACAGGGTCTCTCGGCCCAGTACTTC
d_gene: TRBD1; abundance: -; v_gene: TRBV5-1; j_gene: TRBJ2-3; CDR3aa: CASSPGTDSSTDTQYF; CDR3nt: TGCGCCAGCAGCCCCGGGACAGACTCTAGCACAGATACGCAGTATTTT
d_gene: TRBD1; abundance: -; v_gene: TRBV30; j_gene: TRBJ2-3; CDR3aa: CAWSVGDRVTDTQYF; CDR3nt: TGTGCCTGGAGTGTAGGGGACAGGGTAACAGATACGCAGTATTTT
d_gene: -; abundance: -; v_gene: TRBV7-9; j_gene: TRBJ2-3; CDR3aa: CASSLASGVDTQYF; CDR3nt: TGTGCCAGCAGCTTAGCGTCCGGGGTGGATACGCAGTATTTT
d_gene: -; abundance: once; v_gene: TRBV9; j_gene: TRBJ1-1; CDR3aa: CASSVAQDTEAFF; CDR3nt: TGTGCCAGCAGCGTAGCCCAGGACACTGAAGCTTTCTTT
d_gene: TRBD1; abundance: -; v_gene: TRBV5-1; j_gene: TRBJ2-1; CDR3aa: CASSLKDRVSYNEQFF; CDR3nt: TGCGCCAGCAGCCTGAAGGACAGGGTCTCCTACAATGAGCAGTTCTTC
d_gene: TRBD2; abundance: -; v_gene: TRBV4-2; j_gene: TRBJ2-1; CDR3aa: CASSQVGGEGLYEQFF; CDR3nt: TGTGCCAGCAGCCAAGTTGGGGGGGAGGGCCTATATGAGCAGTTCTTC
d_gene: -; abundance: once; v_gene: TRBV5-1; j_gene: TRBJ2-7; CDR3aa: CASSLNTGTVSEQYF; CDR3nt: TGCGCCAGCAGCTTGAACACCGGCACTGTCTCCGAGCAGTACTTC
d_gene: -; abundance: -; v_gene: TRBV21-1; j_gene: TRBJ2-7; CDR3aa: CASSKAEGRLPGTSPKNPPYEQYF; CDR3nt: TGTGCCAGCAGCAAAGCAGAGGGACGGCTGCCCGGGACTAGCCCGAAAAACCCCCCCTACGAGCAGTACTTC
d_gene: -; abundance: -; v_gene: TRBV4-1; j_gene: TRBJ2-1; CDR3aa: CASSQGLSSYNEQFF; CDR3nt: TGCGCCAGCAGCCAAGGATTGAGCTCCTACAATGAGCAGTTCTTC
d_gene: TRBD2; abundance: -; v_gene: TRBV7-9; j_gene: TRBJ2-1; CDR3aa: CASTPGLAGDPYNEQFF; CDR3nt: TGTGCCAGCACTCCTGGACTAGCGGGAGACCCCTACAATGAGCAGTTCTTC